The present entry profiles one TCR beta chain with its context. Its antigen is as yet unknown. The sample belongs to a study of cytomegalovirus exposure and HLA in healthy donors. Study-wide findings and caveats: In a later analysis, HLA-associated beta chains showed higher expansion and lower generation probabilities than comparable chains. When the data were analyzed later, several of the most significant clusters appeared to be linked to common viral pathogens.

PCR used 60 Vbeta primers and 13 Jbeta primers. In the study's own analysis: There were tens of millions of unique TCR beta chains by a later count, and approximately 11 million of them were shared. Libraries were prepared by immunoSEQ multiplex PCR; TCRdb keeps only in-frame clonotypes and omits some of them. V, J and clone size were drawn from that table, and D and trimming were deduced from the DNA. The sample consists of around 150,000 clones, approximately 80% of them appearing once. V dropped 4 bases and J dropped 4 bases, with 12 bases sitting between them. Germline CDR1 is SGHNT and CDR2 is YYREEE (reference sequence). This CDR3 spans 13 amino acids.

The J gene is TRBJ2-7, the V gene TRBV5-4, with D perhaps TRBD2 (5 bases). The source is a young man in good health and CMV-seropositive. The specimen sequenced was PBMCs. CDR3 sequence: CASSTVGKYEQYF. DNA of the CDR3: TGTGCCAGCAGCACGGTCGGGAAATACGAGCAGTACTTC.